This T cell receptor (beta chain) appears in the sequencing data of a study of T-cell reconstitution after alpha-beta-depleted transplantation in children. CDR3 length: 17 residues. Trimming shortened V by 6 bases and J by 6 bases, and 24 bases separated the two germline ends. Preparation of the TCRbeta library involved a method that used unique molecular identifiers. Each CDR3 protein gets one entry after TCRdb re-called the PCR reads with MiXCR. Among some 600,000 distinct CDR3 sequences listed, 16% were seen once. There are many counts of this clonotype. The V gene is TRBV12-3 or TRBV12-4, the J gene TRBJ2-1; tentatively, D is TRBD1 or TRBD2 (5 bases each). This receptor was identified in a human donor who donated a stem cell graft to a child with acute myeloid leukemia. Specimen: PBMCs from the stem cell graft donor, collected from the stem cell graft. The CDR3 spells CASSFGTPLDRGNEQFF. The CDR3 nucleotides read TGTGCCAGCAGCTTCGGGACGCCCCTCGATCGGGGCAATGAGCAGTTCTTC.